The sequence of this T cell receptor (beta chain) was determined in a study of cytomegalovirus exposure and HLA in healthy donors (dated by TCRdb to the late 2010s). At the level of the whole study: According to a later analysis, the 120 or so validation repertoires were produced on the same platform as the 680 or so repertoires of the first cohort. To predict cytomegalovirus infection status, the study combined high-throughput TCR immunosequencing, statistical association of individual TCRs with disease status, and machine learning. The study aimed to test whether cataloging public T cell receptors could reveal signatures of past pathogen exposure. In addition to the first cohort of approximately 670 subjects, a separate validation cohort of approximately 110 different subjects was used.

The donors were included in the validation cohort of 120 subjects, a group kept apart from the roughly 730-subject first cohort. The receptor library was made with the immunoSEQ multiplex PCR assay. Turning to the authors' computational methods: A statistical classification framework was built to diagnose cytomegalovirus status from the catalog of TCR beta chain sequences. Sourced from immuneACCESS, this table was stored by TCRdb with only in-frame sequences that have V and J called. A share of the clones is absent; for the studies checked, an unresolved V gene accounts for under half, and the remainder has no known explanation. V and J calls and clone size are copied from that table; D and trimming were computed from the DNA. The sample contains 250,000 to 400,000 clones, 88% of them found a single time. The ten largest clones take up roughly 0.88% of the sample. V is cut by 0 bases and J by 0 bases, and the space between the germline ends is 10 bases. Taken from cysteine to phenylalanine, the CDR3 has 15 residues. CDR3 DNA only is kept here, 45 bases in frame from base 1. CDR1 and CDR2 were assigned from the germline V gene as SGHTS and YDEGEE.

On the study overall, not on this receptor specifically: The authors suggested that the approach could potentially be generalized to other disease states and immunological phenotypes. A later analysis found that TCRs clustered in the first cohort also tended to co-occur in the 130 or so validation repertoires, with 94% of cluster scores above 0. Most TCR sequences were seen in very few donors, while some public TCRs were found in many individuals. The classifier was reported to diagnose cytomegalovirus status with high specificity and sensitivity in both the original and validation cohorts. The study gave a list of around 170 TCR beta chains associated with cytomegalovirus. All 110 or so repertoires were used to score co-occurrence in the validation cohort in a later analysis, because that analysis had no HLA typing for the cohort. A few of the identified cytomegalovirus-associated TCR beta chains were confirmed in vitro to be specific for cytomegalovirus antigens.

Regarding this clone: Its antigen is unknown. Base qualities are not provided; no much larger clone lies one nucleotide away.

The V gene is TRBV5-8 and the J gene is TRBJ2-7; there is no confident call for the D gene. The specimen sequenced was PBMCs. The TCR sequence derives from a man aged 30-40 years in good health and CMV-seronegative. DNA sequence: TGTGCCAGCAGCTTGGAGTATTCGAGCTCCTACGAGCAGTACTTC. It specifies CASSLEYSSSYEQYF.